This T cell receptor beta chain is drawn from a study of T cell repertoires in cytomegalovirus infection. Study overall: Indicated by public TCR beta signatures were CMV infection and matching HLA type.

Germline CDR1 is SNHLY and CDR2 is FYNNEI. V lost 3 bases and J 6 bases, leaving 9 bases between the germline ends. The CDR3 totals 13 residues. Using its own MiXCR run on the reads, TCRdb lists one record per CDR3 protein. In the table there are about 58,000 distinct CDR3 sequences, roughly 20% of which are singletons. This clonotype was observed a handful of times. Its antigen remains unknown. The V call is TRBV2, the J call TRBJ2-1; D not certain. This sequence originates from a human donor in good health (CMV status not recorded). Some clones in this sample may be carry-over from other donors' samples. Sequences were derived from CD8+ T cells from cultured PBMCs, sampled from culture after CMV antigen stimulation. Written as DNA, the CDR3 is TGTGCCAGCAGTGATTCTAGGTTCAATGAGCAGTTCTTC. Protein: CASSDSRFNEQFF. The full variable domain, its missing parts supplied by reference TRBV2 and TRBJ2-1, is EPEVTQTPSHQVTQMGQEVILRCVPISNHLYFYWYRQILGQKVEFLVSFYNNEISEKSEIFDDQFSVERPDGSNFTLKIRSTKLEDSAMYFCASSDSRFNEQFFGPGTRLTVL.